Listed below are T cell receptor beta chains from one sample, sequenced in a study of shared clonotypes between healthy human individuals. Assay: immunoSEQ multiplex PCR; the TCRdb copy retains only in-frame clones and omits some. The sample consists of over 2 million clones, about 95% of them appearing once. The sample consisted of naive CD4+ T cells sorted from blood. These TCRs come from a young man in good health. CDR3s include the opening cysteine and the closing phenylalanine or tryptophan. Fields, in order: clone size, D gene, V gene, J gene, CDR3 DNA, CDR3 protein. The D gene is left open where the match is weak. Only part of the rows carry a size: once, few, many, or a class if the clone is expanded.

>NA|NA|TRBV6-5|TRBJ2-2
TGTGCCAGCAGTTACTCGGGGAGTTACACCGGGGAGCTGTTTTTT
CASSYSGSYTGELFF
>NA|TRBD2|TRBV5-1|TRBJ2-7
TGCGCCAGCAGCACGAACTGGCGGGGGAATTACGAGCAGTACTTC
CASSTNWRGNYEQYF
>NA|TRBD1|TRBV4-1|TRBJ2-7
TGCGCCAGCAGCCAAGAGCAAGGACAGGGTTTTCGCGAGCAGTACTTC
CASSQEQGQGFREQYF
>NA|NA|TRBV6-6|TRBJ2-2
TGTGCCAGCAGTCTACTCGGGGCGAACACCGGGGAGCTGTTTTTT
CASSLLGANTGELFF
>NA|TRBD2|TRBV7-2|TRBJ2-7
TGTGCCAGCAGCCTCCTAGCGGGGAGCTACGAGCAGTACTTC
CASSLLAGSYEQYF
>once|TRBD1|TRBV28|TRBJ1-6
TGTGCCAGCAGTTTAAATGGACAGGGCGCTTCACCCCTCCACTTT
CASSLNGQGASPLHF
>NA|NA|TRBV5-1|TRBJ2-3
TGCGCCAGCAGCTTGGCCCAGGACGCAGATACGCAGTATTTT
CASSLAQDADTQYF
>NA|NA|TRBV30|TRBJ1-2
TGTGCCTGGATTTCGGCGCCCCTACAGTCGGCCGCTGGCTACACCTTC
CAWISAPLQSAAGYTF
>once|NA|TRBV5-6|TRBJ2-1
TGTGCCAGCAGCTTTGAGGCATACAATGAGCAGTTCTTC
CASSFEAYNEQFF
>NA|TRBD2|TRBV12-5|TRBJ2-3
TGTGCTAGTGGGAGCGGGAGGGCGACAGATACGCAGTATTTT
CASGSGRATDTQYF
>NA|TRBD1|TRBV5-6|TRBJ1-6
TGTGCCAGCAGCCGGGGGCGACAGGGATCTAATTCACCCCTCCACTTT
CASSRGRQGSNSPLHF
>NA|TRBD1|TRBV5-6|TRBJ1-2
TGTGCCAGCAGATTTGTCCGGGACAGAGCCGACGGGGGTCGGGGCTACACCTTC
CASRFVRDRADGGRGYTF
>few|NA|TRBV27|TRBJ2-7
TGTGCCAGCAGTTTATCGACGGGGCTGGGGCAGTACTTC
CASSLSTGLGQYF
>NA|TRBD1|TRBV4-2|TRBJ1-4
TGTGCCAGCAGCCAGAGGCCGGGACAGGGGGAAGAAAAACTGTTTTTT
CASSQRPGQGEEKLFF
>once|NA|TRBV18|TRBJ2-3
TGTGCCAGCTCACCTAGCATAGATACGCAGTATTTT
CASSPSIDTQYF
>NA|NA|TRBV2|TRBJ2-5
TGTGCCAGCAGTGGACAGGCGGTAGAGACCCAGTACTTC
CASSGQAVETQYF
>NA|TRBD2|TRBV28|TRBJ2-7
TGTGCCAGCAGTTCCAAGGGACTAGCGGGGGCCTACGAGCAGTACTTC
CASSSKGLAGAYEQYF
>NA|NA|TRBV6-5|TRBJ2-7
TGTGCCAGCAGTTACTCGAGTATCAGGAGCTACGAGCAGTACTTC
CASSYSSIRSYEQYF
>NA|TRBD2|TRBV12-5|TRBJ2-3
TGTGCTAGTGGTTTGACGGGACTAGCGGCGTCCACAGATACGCAGTATTTT
CASGLTGLAASTDTQYF
>NA|TRBD1|TRBV27|TRBJ2-4
TGTGCCAGCAGTTTAGAGGGGGCAGCCAAAAACATTCAGTACTTC
CASSLEGAAKNIQYF
>once|NA|TRBV30|TRBJ2-7
TGTGCCTGGAGTGCCCGAACGAGGGGGTACGAGCAGTACTTC
CAWSARTRGYEQYF
>NA|NA|TRBV18|TRBJ1-2
TGTGCCAGCTCACCAGACCGGGGGACCTATGGCTACACCTTC
CASSPDRGTYGYTF
>NA|TRBD1|TRBV2|TRBJ2-6
TGTGCCAGCAGTCGAACCGGGACAGGGACTGGGGCCAACGTCCTGACTTTC
CASSRTGTGTGANVLTF
>NA|NA|TRBV7-9|TRBJ1-5
TGTGCCAGCAGCTTAGCCGGTCTCTCAGGACAGCCCCAGCATTTT
CASSLAGLSGQPQHF
>NA|NA|TRBV5-1|TRBJ1-2
TGCGCCAGTCTAAAATCGGGGTTTCGTGGCTACACCTTC
CASLKSGFRGYTF
>NA|NA|TRBV6-1|TRBJ1-1
TGTGCCAGCAGCAGGACTGAGAACACTGAAGCTTTCTTT
CASSRTENTEAFF
>NA|NA|TRBV27|TRBJ1-5
TGTGCCAGCAGTCGAGAGGGGAGCAATCAGCCCCAGCATTTT
CASSREGSNQPQHF
>NA|NA|TRBV7-8|TRBJ2-3
TGTGCCAGCAGCCAGGGGTTTCCCACAGATACGCAGTATTTT
CASSQGFPTDTQYF
>NA|NA|TRBV7-2|TRBJ1-2
TGTGCCAGCAGCTTGGACAGAAGCTTGGGCTATGGCTACACCTTC
CASSLDRSLGYGYTF
>NA|NA|TRBV9|TRBJ1-6
TGTGCCAGCAGCACCTACGGGACGGGACAATCACCCCTCCACTTT
CASSTYGTGQSPLHF
>NA|NA|TRBV19|TRBJ2-2
TGTGCCAGTACCATTCAGGGAATCGGCACCGGGGAGCTGTTTTTT
CASTIQGIGTGELFF
>NA|NA|TRBV20-1|TRBJ1-3
TGCAGTGCTCCCGGGGGAAACACCATATATTTT
CSAPGGNTIYF
>NA|NA|TRBV25-1|TRBJ1-1
TGTGCCAGCAGTGTATCCGCAAAAACTGAAGCTTTCTTT
CASSVSAKTEAFF
>NA|NA|TRBV7-9|TRBJ2-7
TGTGCCAGCTCAGAGTCGACTAGAGCCTCCGGGCAGTACTTC
CASSESTRASGQYF
>once|TRBD1|TRBV6-4|TRBJ1-2
TGTGCCAGCAGTCCCGGGACAGGGGCCTATGGCTACACCTTC
CASSPGTGAYGYTF
>NA|NA|TRBV7-2|TRBJ2-1
TGTGCCAGCAGCTTAGAGGGGTCGTACAATGAGCAGTTCTTC
CASSLEGSYNEQFF
>NA|TRBD1|TRBV4-1|TRBJ2-3
TGCGCCAGCAGCCAAGATGGGGACAGGGGGTCAGATACGCAGTATTTT
CASSQDGDRGSDTQYF
>NA|NA|TRBV28|TRBJ2-2
TGTGCCAGCAGTCCCCCCGCAGGTGGGGTGTCCGGGGAGCTGTTTTTT
CASSPPAGGVSGELFF
>NA|NA|TRBV6-5|TRBJ1-2
TGTGCCAGCAGTTACGGGGGCCGGGGCTACACCTTC
CASSYGGRGYTF
>NA|NA|TRBV11-2|TRBJ1-3
TGTGCCAGCAGCTTAATAGGGTTAGGAAACACCATATATTTT
CASSLIGLGNTIYF
>NA|NA|TRBV2|TRBJ2-7
TGTGCCAGCAGATCCGGCGTTTACACAGGGATTACCTACGAGCAGTACTTC
CASRSGVYTGITYEQYF
>NA|NA|TRBV30|TRBJ2-6
TGTGCCTGGAGTATTGGGGGCCGCGGGGCCAACGTCCTGACTTTC
CAWSIGGRGANVLTF
>once|NA|TRBV18|TRBJ1-2
TGTGCCAGCTCACCCGAGGGGAACTATGGCTACACCTTC
CASSPEGNYGYTF
>few|NA|TRBV7-2|TRBJ1-5
TGTGCCAGCAGCTTTGGCAGCAATCAGCCCCAGCATTTT
CASSFGSNQPQHF